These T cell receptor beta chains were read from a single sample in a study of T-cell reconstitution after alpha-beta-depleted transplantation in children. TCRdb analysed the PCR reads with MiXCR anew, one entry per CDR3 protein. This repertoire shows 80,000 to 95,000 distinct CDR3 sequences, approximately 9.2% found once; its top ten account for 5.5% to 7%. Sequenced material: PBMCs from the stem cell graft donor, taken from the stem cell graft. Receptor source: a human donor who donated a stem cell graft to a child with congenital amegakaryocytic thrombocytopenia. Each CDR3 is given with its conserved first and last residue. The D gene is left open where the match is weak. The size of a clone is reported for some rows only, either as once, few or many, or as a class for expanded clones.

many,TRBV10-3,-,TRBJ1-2,CAISGVEGDYGYTF,TGTGCCATCAGTGGGGTAGAGGGAGACTATGGCTACACCTTC
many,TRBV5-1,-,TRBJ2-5,CASSLVPGTGESETQYF,TGCGCCAGCAGCTTGGTCCCCGGGACGGGCGAGTCGGAGACCCAGTACTTC
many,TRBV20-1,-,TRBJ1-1,CSVSEAFF,TGCAGTGTCAGTGAAGCTTTCTTT
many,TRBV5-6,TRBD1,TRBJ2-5,CASSLAGTGIKTQYF,TGTGCCAGCAGCTTGGCCGGGACAGGGATAAAGACCCAGTACTTC
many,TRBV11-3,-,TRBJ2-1,CASSLGNYNEQFF,TGTGCCAGCAGCCTAGGGAACTACAATGAGCAGTTCTTC
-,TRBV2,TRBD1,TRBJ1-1,CASSNPTGENTEAFF,TGTGCCAGCAGTAACCCGACAGGGGAGAACACTGAAGCTTTCTTT
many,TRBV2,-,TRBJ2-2,CASTEEGARNTGELFF,TGTGCCAGCACTGAGGAGGGGGCGCGGAACACCGGGGAGCTGTTTTTT
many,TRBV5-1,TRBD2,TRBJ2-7,CASSLFGGGIPYEQYF,TGCGCCAGCAGCTTGTTTGGCGGGGGGATACCCTACGAGCAGTACTTC
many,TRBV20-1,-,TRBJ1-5,CSANRKNQPQHF,TGCAGTGCTAATCGGAAAAATCAGCCCCAGCATTTT
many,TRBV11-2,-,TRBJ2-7,CASSSPRGDYEQYF,TGTGCCAGCAGCTCCCCAAGGGGGGATTACGAGCAGTACTTC
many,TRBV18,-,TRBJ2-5,CASSPSPSSETQYF,TGTGCCAGCTCACCGTCCCCTAGCTCGGAGACCCAGTACTTC
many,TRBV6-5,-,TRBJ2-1,CASSYSQGSGTSRRGEQFF,TGTGCCAGCAGTTACTCCCAGGGTTCCGGCACTAGTCGTAGGGGTGAGCAGTTCTTC
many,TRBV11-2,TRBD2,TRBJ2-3,CASSQRLAGGTTDTQYF,TGTGCCAGCAGCCAGCGACTAGCGGGGGGAACCACAGATACGCAGTATTTT
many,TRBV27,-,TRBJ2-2,CASKKQGSDGELFF,TGTGCCAGCAAAAAGCAGGGGTCGGACGGGGAGCTGTTTTTT
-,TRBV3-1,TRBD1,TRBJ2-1,CASCRAGQGVYEQFF,TGTGCCTCCTGCCGCGCCGGGCAGGGGGTTTATGAGCAGTTCTTC
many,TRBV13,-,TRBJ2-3,CASSLAGGQENF,TGTGCCAGCAGCTTAGCCGGGGGGCAGGAGAATTTT
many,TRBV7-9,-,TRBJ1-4,CASSLEDATNEKLFF,TGTGCCAGCAGCTTAGAGGACGCAACTAATGAAAAACTGTTTTTT
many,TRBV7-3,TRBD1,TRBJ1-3,CASSFRGRKFGNTIYF,TGTGCCAGCAGCTTTAGGGGGCGGAAGTTCGGAAACACCATATATTTT
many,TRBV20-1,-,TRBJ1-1,CSASLGETEAFF,TGCAGTGCTTCCCTGGGGGAGACTGAAGCTTTCTTT
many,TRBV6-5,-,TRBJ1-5,CASSPMIKTFNQPQHF,TGTGCCAGCAGTCCCATGATCAAGACATTCAATCAGCCCCAGCATTTT